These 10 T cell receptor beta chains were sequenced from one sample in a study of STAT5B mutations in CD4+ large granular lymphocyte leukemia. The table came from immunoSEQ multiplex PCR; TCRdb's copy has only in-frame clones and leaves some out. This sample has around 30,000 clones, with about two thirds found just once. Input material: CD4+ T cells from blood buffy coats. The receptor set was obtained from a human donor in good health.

The CDR3 nucleotides are TGCGCCAGCAGCTTGTCGGAGTCGGAGCAGTACTTC. Its protein product is CASSLSESEQYF. The J gene is TRBJ2-7, the V gene TRBV5-1; D unresolved. The V gene lost 1 base and the J gene lost 7 bases, with 9 bases spanning the gap. CDR3 length equals 12 residues. Germline V gene data show CDR1 as SGHRS and CDR2 as YFSETQ.

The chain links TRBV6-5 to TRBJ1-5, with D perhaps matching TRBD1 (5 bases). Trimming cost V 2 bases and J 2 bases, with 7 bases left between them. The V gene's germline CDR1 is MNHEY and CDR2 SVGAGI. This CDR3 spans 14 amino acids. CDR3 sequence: CASSYGGGNQPQHF. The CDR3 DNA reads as TGTGCCAGCAGTTACGGGGGGGGCAATCAGCCCCAGCATTTT.

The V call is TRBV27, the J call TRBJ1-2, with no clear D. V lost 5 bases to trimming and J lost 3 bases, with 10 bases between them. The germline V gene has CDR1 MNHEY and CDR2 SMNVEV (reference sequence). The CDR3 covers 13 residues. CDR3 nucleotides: TGTGCCAGCAGTCCCGGGTCGCACTATGGCTACACCTTC. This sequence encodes CASSPGSHYGYTF.

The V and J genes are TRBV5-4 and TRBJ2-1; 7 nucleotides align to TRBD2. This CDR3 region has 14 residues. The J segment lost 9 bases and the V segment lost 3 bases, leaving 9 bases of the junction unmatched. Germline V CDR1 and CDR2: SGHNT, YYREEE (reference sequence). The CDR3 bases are TGTGCCAGCAGCTCCCGGACTAGTGGTGGTGAGCAGTTCTTC. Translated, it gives CASSSRTSGGEQFF. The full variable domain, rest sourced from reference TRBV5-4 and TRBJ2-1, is ETGVTQSPTHLIKTRGQQVTLRCSSQSGHNTVSWYQQALGQGPQFIFQYYREEENGRGNFPPRFSGLQFPNYSSELNVNALELDDSALYLCASSSRTSGGEQFFGPGTRLTVL.

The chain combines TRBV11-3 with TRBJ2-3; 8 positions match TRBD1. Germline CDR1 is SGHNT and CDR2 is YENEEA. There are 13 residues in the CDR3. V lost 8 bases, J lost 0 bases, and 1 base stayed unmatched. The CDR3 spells CASQGASTDTQYF. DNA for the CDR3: TGTGCCAGCCAGGGGGCGAGCACAGATACGCAGTATTTT. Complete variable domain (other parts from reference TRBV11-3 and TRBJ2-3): EAGVVQSPRYKIIEKKQPVAFWCNPISGHNTLYWYLQNLGQGPELLIRYENEEAVDDSQLPKDRFSAERLKGVDSTLKIQPAELGDSAVYLCASQGASTDTQYFGPGTRLTVL.

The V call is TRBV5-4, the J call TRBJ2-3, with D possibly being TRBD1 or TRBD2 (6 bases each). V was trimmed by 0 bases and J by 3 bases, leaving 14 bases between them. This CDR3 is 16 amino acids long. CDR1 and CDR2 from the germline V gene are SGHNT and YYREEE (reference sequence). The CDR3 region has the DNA TGTGCCAGCAGCTTGGGGGGGGCGAGGAGGACAGATACGCAGTATTTT. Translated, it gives CASSLGGARRTDTQYF.

Here the CDR3 DNA reads TGCAGCGCACTTAGCTCTGGAAACACCATATATTTT. Translating gives CSALSSGNTIYF. The chain combines TRBV29-1 with TRBJ1-3; D call uncertain. Between the trimmed V and J ends, which lost 7 bases and 0 bases, there was a span of 7 bases. Germline V lookup: CDR1 SQVTM, CDR2 ANQGSEA. The CDR3 runs to 12 residues.

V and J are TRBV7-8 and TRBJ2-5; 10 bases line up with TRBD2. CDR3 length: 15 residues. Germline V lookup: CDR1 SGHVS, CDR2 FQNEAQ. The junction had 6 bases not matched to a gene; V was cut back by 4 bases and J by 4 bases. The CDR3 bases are TGTGCCAGCAGCTCTAGCGGGGGCGGGGTAGAGACCCAGTACTTC. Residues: CASSSSGGGVETQYF.

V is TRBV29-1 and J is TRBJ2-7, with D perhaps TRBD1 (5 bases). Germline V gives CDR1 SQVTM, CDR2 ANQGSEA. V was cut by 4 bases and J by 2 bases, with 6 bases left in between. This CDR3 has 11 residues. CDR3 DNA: TGCAGCGTTGTGACAGCCTACGAGCAGTACTTC. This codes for CSVVTAYEQYF.

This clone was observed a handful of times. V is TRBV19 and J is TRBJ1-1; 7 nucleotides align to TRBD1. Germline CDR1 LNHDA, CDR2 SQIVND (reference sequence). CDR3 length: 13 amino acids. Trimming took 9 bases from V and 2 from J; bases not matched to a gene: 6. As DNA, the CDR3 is TGTGCCAGCTATTGGGACAGCAACACTGAAGCTTTCTTT. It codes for CASYWDSNTEAFF.